This TCR beta chain was identified during a study of T cell responses to AZD1222 COVID-19 vaccine (dated by TCRdb to the early 2020s). For context, the study as a whole: AZD1222 recipients whose second dose came at about 4 weeks and those whose second dose came at about 12 weeks were combined into one group, since spike-specific TCR depth and breadth did not differ between the two schedules. A total of just over 230 trial participants underwent TCR sequencing, of whom some 210 received two doses of AZD1222 and some 26 received two doses of the MenACWY control vaccine. Trial participants were enrolled into age subgroups of 18-55, 56-69 and 70-plus years, which contained about 150, 28 and 57 TCR-sequenced participants, respectively.

The time point tag for this specimen amounts to: baseline before first vaccination. Samples from vaccinated people were obtained from the UK trials COV001 and COV002, which included a single-blind randomized controlled phase 2/3 trial of AZD1222 (ChAdOx1 nCoV-19) in healthy adults. For TCRbeta chain sequencing, PBMC samples were collected from trial participants at day 0 and at day 28 after the second dose. The CDR3 regions of human TCRbeta chains were analyzed by immunosequencing. The authors' pipeline ran thus. Repertoire TCRs were matched against a reference library of SARS-CoV-2-specific TCRs generated with the MIRA antigen-specificity platform. Breadth was defined as the fraction of unique TCRs that were SARS-CoV-2-associated, and depth was defined as the fraction of total T cells that were SARS-CoV-2-associated. Using the MIRA data, each spike-specific TCR was assigned both to the spike region to which the TCR was reactive and to a CD4 or CD8 class. Log10-transformed breadth and depth values were compared by one-way ANOVA with Sidak's multiple comparisons tests. In TCRdb, the immuneACCESS table is reduced to in-frame sequences with V and J assigned. These tables do not hold every clone; where another copy was compared, an unresolved V gene accounts for under half, and the others remain unexplained. V and J calls plus clone size are reproduced from that table; the DNA served to infer D and trimming. The table for this sample lists roughly 120,000 clones; roughly 88% of them were counted only once. The ten biggest clones cover about 1.6% of the sample.

Paper-wide results and their limitations: Reportedly, almost half of the unique spike-specific TCRs recognized epitopes lying outside the regions that are mutated in the B.1.351 and B.1.1.7 variants. No day 14 peak-response samples were available, so repertoires were characterized only after the peak T cell response. CD4 TCRs associated with the vaccine covered the entire spike protein, and the dominant responses were in regions 160-218 and 743-854. A significant rise in spike-specific TCR breadth and depth was observed after two AZD1222 doses relative to day 0 and relative to MenACWY recipients. Participants were mostly white British, with more females than males. The authors suggested clonal diversity may have been underestimated. The 56-69-year group was small, and its depth increase did not reach significance, likely because of low power. Only five to seven AZD1222 recipients were SARS-CoV-2 seropositive at baseline, limiting conclusions about previously exposed vaccinees.

About this clone: It has no known antigen specificity. No much larger clone is present one base from it, and per-base qualities are unavailable.

From the cysteine through the phenylalanine, the CDR3 covers 15 amino acids. Just the 45-base CDR3 DNA is kept, in frame starting at base 1. Based on the germline V gene, the CDR1 and CDR2 sequences are MRHNA and SNTAGT. V lost 8 bases and J lost 6 bases, and the count of bases not matched to a germline gene is 9. The receptor was isolated from an adult in good health. The rearrangement joined TRBV6-4 to TRBJ1-5, with 11 bases matching TRBD1. The sample in question was peripheral blood, obtained on day 0 of AZD1222 vaccination. The CDR3 here reads CASAPGQGAGQPQHF. The DNA sequence follows: TGTGCCAGCGCCCCTGGACAGGGGGCAGGTCAGCCCCAGCATTTT.